The present entry profiles one TCR beta chain with its context. Its target is unknown. The data were taken from a study of cytomegalovirus exposure and HLA in healthy donors. Amplification used 60 Vbeta primers and 13 Jbeta primers. Repertoires were generated with immunoSEQ multiplex PCR, while TCRdb's copy carries only in-frame clones and drops some. This sample has more than 100,000 clones; about 75% occur once, and the top ten carry 1.1% to 1.5%. Trimming pared 2 bases from V and 2 bases from J, leaving 10 bases between. The CDR3 loop spans 14 amino acids. From germline, CDR1 is ENHRY and CDR2 SYGVKD. General study findings and limits: Further analysis was carried out later, and it showed several of the most significant clusters appearing linked to common viral pathogens.

The sequence was obtained from a woman aged 40 to 50 in good health and CMV-seronegative. The rearrangement links TRBV10-3 to TRBJ2-7; a weak D match, TRBD1 (5 bases). The specimen was PBMCs. The CDR3 DNA reads as TGTGCCATCAGTGAGGACAGCGTTACCTACGAGCAGTACTTC. Protein: CAISEDSVTYEQYF.